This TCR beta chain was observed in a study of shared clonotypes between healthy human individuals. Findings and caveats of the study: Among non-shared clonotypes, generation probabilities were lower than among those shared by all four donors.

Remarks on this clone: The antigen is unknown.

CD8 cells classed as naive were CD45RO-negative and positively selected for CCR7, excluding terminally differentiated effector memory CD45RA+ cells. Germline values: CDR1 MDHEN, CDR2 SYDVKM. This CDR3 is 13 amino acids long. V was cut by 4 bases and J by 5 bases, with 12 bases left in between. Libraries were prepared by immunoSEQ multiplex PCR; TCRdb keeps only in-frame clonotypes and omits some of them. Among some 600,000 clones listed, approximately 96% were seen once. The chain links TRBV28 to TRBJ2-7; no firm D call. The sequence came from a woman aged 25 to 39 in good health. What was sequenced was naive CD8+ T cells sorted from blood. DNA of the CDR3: TGTGCCAGCAGTTATCTACGTAGAGACGAGCAGTACTTC. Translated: CASSYLRRDEQYF.